These 23 T cell receptor beta chains share one sample of origin, sequenced in a study of cytomegalovirus exposure and HLA in healthy donors. It was with 60 Vbeta and 13 Jbeta primers that the PCR ran. The table came from immunoSEQ multiplex PCR; TCRdb's copy has only in-frame clones and leaves some out. Here the sample spans around 130,000 clones, about two thirds being singletons. Sequencing was performed on PBMCs. These TCRs come from a human donor in good health.

This chain uses TRBV5-1 with TRBJ1-6; D uncertain. Germline V gene sequence: CDR1 SGHRS, CDR2 YFSETQ. This CDR3 has 14 residues. V was shortened by 4 bases and J by 4 bases, with 9 bases between the two germline ends. This CDR3 reads CASSPQVYNSPLHF. CDR3 in DNA: TGCGCCAGCAGCCCTCAGGTATATAATTCACCCCTCCACTTT.

The V call is TRBV7-8, the J call TRBJ2-7; perhaps TRBD1 as D (6 bases). The length of the CDR3 is 13 residues. The V gene's germline CDR1 is SGHVS and CDR2 FQNEAQ. V was cut by 1 base and J by 3 bases, with 7 bases left in between. The CDR3 reads CASSLEGVYEQYF. In DNA form, the CDR3 reads TGTGCCAGCAGCTTAGAGGGGGTCTACGAGCAGTACTTC. The whole variable domain, filled in from reference TRBV7-8 and TRBJ2-7, reads GAGVSQSPRYKVAKRGQDVALRCDPISGHVSLFWYQQALGQGPEFLTYFQNEAQLDKSGLPSDRFFAERPEGSVSTLKIQRTQQEDSAVYLCASSLEGVYEQYFGPGTRLTVT.

The chain combines TRBV27 with TRBJ2-1, with 10 bases lining up with TRBD2. The J segment lost 8 bases and the V segment lost 3 bases, leaving 7 bases of the junction unmatched. Germline CDR1 is MNHEY and CDR2 is SMNVEV (reference sequence). The CDR3 contains 15 residues. The CDR3: CASSFFSGRADEQFF. Written as DNA, the CDR3 is TGTGCCAGCAGTTTTTTCAGCGGGAGGGCTGATGAGCAGTTCTTC.

This clone was seen just once. V usage is TRBV6-6 and J usage is TRBJ1-5; D is perhaps TRBD1 (5 bases). V shed 2 bases and J shed 2 bases, with 10 bases lying between them. The CDR3 spans 15 residues. CDR1 and CDR2 from the germline V gene are MNHNY and SVGAGI (reference sequence). CDR3 residues: CASSYLARGNQPQHF. The DNA of the CDR3 is TGTGCCAGCAGTTACCTGGCCAGGGGCAATCAGCCCCAGCATTTT.

With respect to this clone: One end of the junction does not line up with germline, which may come from a read error. The V gene is TRBV7-9, the J gene TRBJ1-1, with D uncertain. The germline CDR1 and CDR2 sequences are SEHNR and FQNEAQ (reference sequence). This CDR3 is built from 13 residues. CDR3 region: CSSSLSGNTEAFF. CDR3 nucleotides: TGTTCCAGCAGCTTATCGGGAAACACTGAAGCTTTCTTT.

V usage is TRBV25-1 and J usage is TRBJ2-2; D is unclear. Germline CDR1 is MGHDK and CDR2 is SYGVNS. The CDR3 loop spans 14 amino acids. Trimming left V 5 bases short and J 4 bases short, with 11 bases between. The CDR3 bases are TGTGCCAGCAGTCTATCCCCGGGCACCGGGGAGCTGTTTTTT. This sequence encodes CASSLSPGTGELFF.

The chain joins TRBV5-1 to TRBJ2-7; 7 bases are a match to TRBD1. The V gene's germline CDR1 is SGHRS and CDR2 YFSETQ. This CDR3 has 15 amino acids. With V trimmed by 0 bases and J by 5 bases, 8 bases remained unmatched. Written as DNA, the CDR3 is TGCGCCAGCAGCTTGGCCGGAGACAGGGTCCACGAGCAGTACTTC. This encodes CASSLAGDRVHEQYF.

Note on this clone: The junction differs from germline at one of its ends, possibly a read error. The chain employs TRBV7-9 and TRBJ1-2; no firm D call. The CDR3 covers 14 residues. The germline CDR1 and CDR2 sequences are SEHNR and FQNEAQ (reference sequence). The CDR3 sequence is CSSNWAQGNYGYTF. The CDR3 nucleotides are TGTTCCAGCAATTGGGCCCAAGGAAACTATGGCTACACCTTC. The full variable domain, completed using reference TRBV7-9 and TRBJ1-2, is DTGVSQNPRHKITKRGQNVTFRCDPISEHNRLYWYRQTLGQGPEFLTYFQNEAQLEKSRLLSDRFSAERPKGSFSTLEIQRTEQGDSAMYLCSSNWAQGNYGYTFGSGTRLTVV.

This chain links TRBV7-3 with TRBJ2-3, with 7 bases fitting TRBD1. V shed 5 bases, J shed 2 bases, and the junction held 7 bases outside the gene matches. Germline V gene lookup returns CDR1 SGHTA and CDR2 FQGTGA. The CDR3 runs 15 residues. This CDR3 reads CASSRGGLITDTQYF. The CDR3 DNA reads TGTGCCAGCAGCCGAGGGGGCCTCATCACAGATACGCAGTATTTT. The variable domain in full, completed from reference TRBV7-3 and TRBJ2-3, reads GAGVSQTPSNKVTEKGKYVELRCDPISGHTALYWYRQSLGQGPEFLIYFQGTGAADDSGLPNDRFFAVRPEGSVSTLKIQRTERGDSAVYLCASSRGGLITDTQYFGPGTRLTVL.

There are a few counts of this clone. The chain links TRBV2 to TRBJ2-1; no reliable D call. CDR1 and CDR2 from the germline V gene are SNHLY and FYNNEI. The germline V and J ends were trimmed by 4 bases and 3 bases, with 13 bases remaining between them. This CDR3 region has 15 residues. The DNA for the CDR3 is TGTGCCAGCAGTGCGCTACAGAGTGTCTACAATGAGCAGTTCTTC. It is translated as CASSALQSVYNEQFF.

V gene TRBV27 combines with J gene TRBJ1-5; D is possibly TRBD1 (6 bases). This CDR3 region has 14 residues. From germline, CDR1 is MNHEY and CDR2 SMNVEV (reference sequence). Between the trimmed V and J ends, which lost 5 bases and 1 base, there was a span of 9 bases. Written as DNA, the CDR3 is TGTGCCAGCAGTGACAGGAGGAGCAATCAGCCCCAGCATTTT. Its protein is CASSDRRSNQPQHF.

The rearrangement uses TRBV28 and TRBJ1-1; no clear D. V lost 3 bases, J lost 5 bases, and 10 bases lay in between. This CDR3 has 13 amino acids. Looked up from germline, CDR1 is MDHEN and CDR2 is SYDVKM. Here the CDR3 reads CASSLEVGTEAFF. The CDR3 bases are TGTGCCAGCAGTTTGGAGGTGGGGACTGAAGCTTTCTTT.

The V gene is TRBV19, the J gene TRBJ1-2, with TRBD1 identical over 7 bases. CDR3 length: 11 amino acids. The germline gives CDR1 LNHDA, CDR2 SQIVND (reference sequence). With 6 bases clipped from V and 8 bases from J, the junction kept 3 bases outside the gene matches. In DNA form, the CDR3 reads TGTGCCAGTAGGGTACAGGGGGGCTACACCTTC. It translates to CASRVQGGYTF. The variable domain in full, completed from reference TRBV19 and TRBJ1-2, reads DGGITQSPKYLFRKEGQNVTLSCEQNLNHDAMYWYRQDPGQGLRLIYYSQIVNDFQKGDIAEGYSVSREKKESFPLTVTSAQKNPTAFYLCASRVQGGYTFGSGTRLTVV.

The genes are TRBV27 and TRBJ1-5; TRBD1 aligns across 7 bases. With 1 base clipped from V and 6 bases from J, the junction kept 6 bases outside the gene matches. This CDR3 has 15 residues. Per the germline V gene, CDR1 is MNHEY and CDR2 is SMNVEV (reference sequence). The chain's CDR3 is CASSLLGGGGQPQHF. As DNA, the CDR3 is TGTGCCAGCAGTTTATTAGGGGGCGGCGGTCAGCCCCAGCATTTT.

The chain has TRBV9 and TRBJ2-3; D is undetermined. Germline-derived CDR1 and CDR2 are SGDLS and YYNGEE. V was cut by 4 bases and J by 7 bases, with 16 bases left in between. The CDR3 covers 14 residues. The CDR3 spells CASSPYEYTYTQYF. Here the CDR3 DNA reads TGTGCCAGCAGCCCATACGAGTATACCTATACGCAGTATTTT. Looking up the rest from reference TRBV9 and TRBJ2-3 gives the full variable domain: DSGVTQTPKHLITATGQRVTLRCSPRSGDLSVYWYQQSLDQGLQFLIQYYNGEERAKGNILERFSAQQFPDLHSELNLSSLELGDSALYFCASSPYEYTYTQYFGPGTRLTVL.

This chain connects TRBV7-3 to TRBJ2-5, with D unclear. The CDR3 has 14 amino acids. Germline CDR1 reads SGHTA; CDR2 reads FQGTGA. The V end lost 3 bases, the J end lost 0 bases, and 8 bases lay between the germline ends. CDR3 sequence (DNA): TGTGCCAGCAGCTTTGGTGGCTACCAAGAGACCCAGTACTTC. Translation: CASSFGGYQETQYF. Full variable domain (rest looked up from reference TRBV7-3 and TRBJ2-5): GAGVSQTPSNKVTEKGKYVELRCDPISGHTALYWYRQSLGQGPEFLIYFQGTGAADDSGLPNDRFFAVRPEGSVSTLKIQRTERGDSAVYLCASSFGGYQETQYFGPGTRLLVL.

The CDR3 here is CASSVRAGESTDTQYF. The DNA for the CDR3 is TGTGCCAGCAGCGTCCGAGCGGGAGAGAGCACAGATACGCAGTATTTT. This chain links TRBV9 with TRBJ2-3, with 8 bases fitting TRBD2. Trimming at V came to 2 bases and at J to 0 bases, leaving 5 bases not matched to a gene. The CDR3 spans 16 residues. Germline values: CDR1 SGDLS, CDR2 YYNGEE.

In its sample, this clone was seen a few times. The chain employs TRBV21-1 and TRBJ2-7; whether TRBD1, the table's D call, matches the DNA was not checked. TRBV21-1 is noted as a pseudogene. The CDR3 extends over 15 amino acids. The CDR3 loop is CASGLHRGLSYEQYF. The DNA for the CDR3 is TGTGCCAGTGGCCTACACAGGGGGCTTTCCTACGAGCAGTACTTC.

Only one count was recorded for this clone. The chain links TRBV29-1 to TRBJ2-2, with D tentatively TRBD1 (5 bases). Germline V gene sequence: CDR1 SQVTM, CDR2 ANQGSEA. The V end was cut by 7 bases, the J end by 3 bases, with 9 bases between. This CDR3 is built from 12 residues. DNA for the CDR3: TGCAGCGGGAAGGGGTACACCGGGGAGCTGTTTTTT. Protein sequence: CSGKGYTGELFF.

The V call is TRBV4-3, the J call TRBJ2-3, with 8 bases identical to TRBD2. The junction had 10 bases not matched to a gene; V was cut back by 0 bases and J by 5 bases. The CDR3 is made up of 17 amino acids. Germline V gives CDR1 LGHNA, CDR2 YSLEER. CDR3 DNA: TGCGCCAGCAGCCAAGACCCCCCCGGGGGGGCGGTAGATACGCAGTATTTT. It codes for CASSQDPPGGAVDTQYF.

The chain combines TRBV5-5 with TRBJ2-7; 7 nucleotides agree with TRBD2. Germline loops: CDR1 SGHKS, CDR2 YYEKEE (reference sequence). J lost 0 bases, V lost 2 bases, and 2 bases had no gene match. CDR3 length: 14 residues. CDR3: CASSLREASYEQYF. Written as DNA, the CDR3 is TGTGCCAGCAGCTTACGGGAGGCCTCCTACGAGCAGTACTTC.

The CDR3 DNA is TGTGCCAGTAGTATGGATAGTAGGGGCTACGAGCAGTACTTC. As protein: CASSMDSRGYEQYF. V is TRBV19 and J is TRBJ2-7; D may be TRBD1 (5 bases). From germline, CDR1 is LNHDA and CDR2 SQIVND (reference sequence). The CDR3 runs to 14 residues. Trimming removed 3 bases from V and 3 bases from J, with 12 bases in between.

CDR3 sequence: CAISEGGGLSTDTQYF. CDR3 coding DNA: TGTGCCATCAGTGAAGGCGGGGGACTAAGCACAGATACGCAGTATTTT. The chain joins TRBV10-3 to TRBJ2-3; 7 bases are a match to TRBD2. Germline assignment: CDR1 ENHRY and CDR2 SYGVKD. V dropped 3 bases and J dropped 0; count of bases not matched to a gene: 6. The CDR3 has 16 residues.